These 24 T cell receptor beta chains share one sample of origin, sequenced in a study of T cell responses to AZD1222 COVID-19 vaccine. Profiling relied on immunoSEQ multiplex PCR, and the TCRdb table lists in-frame clones only, not all of them. The table lists 150,000 to 200,000 clones, 90% to 95% of them singletons. The material sequenced was peripheral blood, taken 28 days after the second AZD1222 dose. The receptors were gathered from an adult who received the AZD1222 COVID-19 vaccine.

The rearrangement links TRBV7-2 to TRBJ2-7; D might be TRBD1 or TRBD2, each matching 5 bases. V was cut by 6 bases and J by 3 bases, with 12 bases left in between. The CDR3 runs 13 residues. Germline V gene lookup returns CDR1 SGHTA and CDR2 FQGNSA. CDR3 protein: CASRGEGNYEQYF. For the CDR3, the DNA is TGTGCCAGCAGGGGGGAAGGGAACTACGAGCAGTACTTC.

The chain carries TRBV9 and TRBJ1-4; no clear D gene. CDR3 length equals 18 residues. The V end lost 0 bases, the J end lost 0 bases, and 15 bases lay between the germline ends. Per germline, CDR1 SGDLS and CDR2 YYNGEE. The CDR3 DNA reads TGTGCCAGCAGCGTAGGACATAGAGCACTGCCAACTAATGAAAAACTGTTTTTT. Protein product: CASSVGHRALPTNEKLFF.

CDR3 bases: TGTGCCGCGGCGGGTACGGGAGTCGGGTCACCCCTCCACTTT. It specifies CAAAGTGVGSPLHF. The chain combines TRBV5-4 with TRBJ1-6; no clear D gene. Trimming shortened V by 10 bases and J by 10 bases, and 21 bases separated the two germline ends. This CDR3 has 14 residues. Germline V gene data show CDR1 as SGHNT and CDR2 as YYREEE (reference sequence).

The table lists this clone with a count of one. J is TRBJ2-7 and V is TRBV28; TRBD1 might be the D (6 bases). CDR3 length: 15 amino acids. Germline V CDR1 and CDR2: MDHEN, SYDVKM. Trimming took 2 bases from V and 0 from J, leaving 11 bases between them. The CDR3 DNA sequence: TGTGCCAGCAGTTTAATGGGGGCCAGCTCCTACGAGCAGTACTTC. This codes for CASSLMGASSYEQYF.

The J gene is TRBJ2-1, the V gene TRBV19; tentatively, D is TRBD2 (5 bases). This CDR3 is 11 amino acids long. V was clipped by 3 bases and J by 12 bases, with 9 bases between them. Germline V gives CDR1 LNHDA, CDR2 SQIVND (reference sequence). This CDR3 is CASSMGAVQFF. In DNA, the CDR3 is TGTGCCAGTAGTATGGGAGCGGTGCAGTTCTTC.

This chain connects TRBV18 to TRBJ1-5; the D gene is possibly TRBD1 (5 bases). Germline values: CDR1 KGHSH, CDR2 LQKENI. CDR3 size: 16 residues. V was pared by 6 bases and J by 1 base, with 16 bases between. The CDR3 region is CASSHTGTRSNQPQHF. The CDR3 DNA follows: TGTGCCAGCTCCCATACCGGGACGAGAAGCAATCAGCCCCAGCATTTT.

The V and J genes are TRBV24-1 and TRBJ2-1; D may match TRBD1 or TRBD2 (5 bases each). CDR3 length: 16 amino acids. Deletions cut 3 bases from V and 9 bases from J, with 20 bases between. Looked up from germline, CDR1 is KGHDR and CDR2 is SFDVKD. CDR3 amino acids: CATSDIRDGFYGEQFF. The CDR3 DNA reads as TGTGCCACCAGTGATATCCGGGACGGGTTTTACGGTGAGCAGTTCTTC.

CDR3 residues: CAISESSNQPQHF. For the CDR3, the DNA is TGTGCCATCAGTGAGTCTAGCAATCAGCCCCAGCATTTT. J is TRBJ1-5 and V is TRBV10-3; no reliable D call. This CDR3 is 13 amino acids long. V lost 0 bases to trimming and J lost 0 bases, with 0 bases between them. The V gene's germline CDR1 is ENHRY and CDR2 SYGVKD.

The chain has TRBV11-2 and TRBJ1-4; the match to TRBD1 covers 7 bases. V gave up 5 bases and J gave up 7 bases; unmatched junction bases: 16. The germline V gene encodes CDR1 SGHAT and CDR2 FQNNGV. There are 17 residues in the CDR3. CDR3 bases: TGTGCCAGCAGCCACAGGGGTGGAGGAGGGGTTCGTGAAAAACTGTTTTTT. It encodes CASSHRGGGGVREKLFF.

The chain is built from TRBV12-5 and TRBJ1-2, with D unresolved. Between the trimmed V and J ends, which lost 2 bases and 7 bases, there was a span of 14 bases. CDR3 length: 14 residues. Germline lookup yields CDR1 LGHNT and CDR2 FRNRAP. The CDR3 DNA follows: TGTGCTAGTGGTTTGCCTCTCGGCCCCCGTGGCTACACCTTC. Translation: CASGLPLGPRGYTF. Complete variable domain (other parts from reference TRBV12-5 and TRBJ1-2): DARVTQTPRHKVTEMGQEVTMRCQPILGHNTVFWYRQTMMQGLELLAYFRNRAPLDDSGMPKDRFSAEMPDATLATLKIQPSEPRDSAVYFCASGLPLGPRGYTFGSGTRLTVV.

The genes are TRBV9 and TRBJ2-3; TRBD2 aligns across 7 bases. V shed 4 bases, J shed 6 bases, and the junction held 8 bases outside the gene matches. Germline CDR1 reads SGDLS; CDR2 reads YYNGEE. The CDR3 is 14 residues long. CDR3 protein: CASSPGTIPDTQYF. The CDR3 DNA is TGTGCCAGCAGCCCAGGGACTATCCCCGATACGCAGTATTTT.

The chain is built from TRBV2 and TRBJ1-2; no definite D call. There are 13 residues in the CDR3. Looked up from germline, CDR1 is SNHLY and CDR2 is FYNNEI. V lost 3 bases and J 2 bases, leaving 7 bases between the germline ends. The CDR3 here is CASSDMGNYGYTF. The CDR3 bases are TGTGCCAGCAGTGATATGGGGAACTATGGCTACACCTTC.

The chain is built from TRBV11-3 and TRBJ1-6; 7 bases match TRBD1. With 5 bases clipped from V and 3 bases from J, the junction kept 4 bases outside the gene matches. This CDR3 spans 15 amino acids. Germline CDR1 SGHNT, CDR2 YENEEA. CDR3 sequence: CASSRSGGYNSPLHF. DNA of the CDR3: TGTGCCAGCAGCCGATCAGGGGGCTATAATTCACCCCTCCACTTT.

V gene TRBV19 combines with J gene TRBJ1-5; 11 nucleotides align to TRBD1. Per the germline V gene, CDR1 is LNHDA and CDR2 is SQIVND (reference sequence). V gave up 4 bases and J gave up 4 bases; unmatched junction bases: 3. The CDR3 has 15 residues. CDR3 DNA sequence: TGTGCCAGTAGTACGGACAGGGGGCGGAATCAGCCCCAGCATTTT. Its translation is CASSTDRGRNQPQHF.

This clone has more than one count but fewer than ten. The gene calls are TRBV3-1 (or the pseudogene TRBV3-2) and TRBJ2-5; TRBD2 aligns across 8 bases. The CDR3 covers 15 residues. J was trimmed by 4 bases and V by 1 base; bases with no gene match: 5. Germline-derived CDR1 and CDR2 are LGHDT and YNNKEL (reference sequence). The CDR3 coding sequence is TGTGCCAGCAGCCAAGGCCGGACTAGCAGAGAGACCCAGTACTTC. It yields the protein CASSQGRTSRETQYF.

The gene calls are TRBV30 and TRBJ1-1; D remains unclear. Germline V gene lookup returns CDR1 GTSNPN and CDR2 SVGIG (reference sequence). CDR3 size: 13 residues. V was shortened by 0 bases and J by 7 bases, with 12 bases between the two germline ends. The CDR3 DNA is TGTGCCTGGAGTGTACTGAACACCAATGAAGCTTTCTTT. Protein product: CAWSVLNTNEAFF.

The V gene is TRBV19, the J gene TRBJ1-2, with D hard to call. The germline V and J ends were trimmed by 4 bases and 4 bases, with 22 bases remaining between them. The CDR3 loop spans 17 amino acids. Germline loops: CDR1 LNHDA, CDR2 SQIVND (reference sequence). CDR3 protein: CASSSSWSLRPTYGYTF. The CDR3 nucleotides are TGTGCCAGTAGTAGTAGTTGGAGCCTACGGCCCACCTATGGCTACACCTTC.

The CDR3 sequence: CASSFHRAGAGELFF. CDR3 in DNA: TGTGCCAGCAGTTTCCACAGGGCTGGGGCCGGGGAGCTGTTTTTT. V and J are TRBV27 and TRBJ2-2, with D possibly being TRBD1 (6 bases). With 3 bases removed from V and 6 bases from J, the gap between germline ends came to 14 bases. This CDR3 is built from 15 residues. From germline, CDR1 is MNHEY and CDR2 SMNVEV (reference sequence).

The V and J genes are TRBV2 and TRBJ1-1; D remains unclear. V dropped 6 bases and J dropped 5 bases, with 22 bases sitting between them. Germline CDR1 and CDR2: SNHLY and FYNNEI. There are 16 residues in the CDR3. The CDR3 loop is CASRVNQGDGKTEAFF. DNA for the CDR3: TGTGCCAGCAGAGTTAATCAAGGTGACGGTAAAACTGAAGCTTTCTTT.

The rearrangement links TRBV2 to TRBJ1-2; 8 positions match TRBD1. CDR3 size: 15 residues. The germline V gene encodes CDR1 SNHLY and CDR2 FYNNEI. After removal of 4 bases from V and 3 bases from J, the junction contained 7 bases not matched to a gene. The CDR3 region has the DNA TGTGCCAGCAGTGTCCGCAGGGGGCCGGACTATGGCTACACCTTC. This encodes CASSVRRGPDYGYTF.

This clone showed up just once. J is TRBJ2-3 and V is TRBV28; the match to TRBD2 covers 13 bases. The germline V gene encodes CDR1 MDHEN and CDR2 SYDVKM. There are 18 residues in the CDR3. Germline trimming cut 5 bases from V and 2 bases from J; bases unmatched to any gene: 10. The CDR3 sequence: CASSTWTSGRGDTDTQYF. CDR3 DNA: TGTGCCAGCAGTACATGGACTAGCGGGAGAGGCGACACAGATACGCAGTATTTT.

V is TRBV19 and J is TRBJ2-7; no clear D gene. V lost 0 bases to trimming and J lost 4 bases, with 7 bases between them. The CDR3 loop spans 13 amino acids. Germline CDR1 is LNHDA and CDR2 is SQIVND (reference sequence). In DNA, the CDR3 is TGTGCCAGTAGTATAGAGGCCAATTACGAGCAGTACTTC. As protein: CASSIEANYEQYF.

V and J are TRBV15 and TRBJ1-1, with 9 bases identical to TRBD1. Trimming at V came to 5 bases and at J to 6 bases, leaving 10 bases not matched to a gene. Germline V gives CDR1 LNHNV, CDR2 YYDKDF (reference sequence). CDR3 length: 15 residues. The CDR3 region is CATSANRDRVPEAFF. The CDR3 bases are TGTGCCACCAGCGCCAACCGGGACAGGGTACCTGAAGCTTTCTTT.

The rearrangement joins TRBV3-1 (or the pseudogene TRBV3-2) to TRBJ1-6; 10 bases line up with TRBD1. Losses at the gene ends were 8 bases for V and 9 bases for J; bases not matched to a gene: 13. Germline V gene lookup returns CDR1 LGHDT and CDR2 YNNKEL (reference sequence). The CDR3 has 16 residues. The CDR3 nucleotides are TGTGCCAGCGGCTTACTTCTCGACAGGGGGCGTTCACCCCTCCACTTT. It translates to CASGLLLDRGRSPLHF.